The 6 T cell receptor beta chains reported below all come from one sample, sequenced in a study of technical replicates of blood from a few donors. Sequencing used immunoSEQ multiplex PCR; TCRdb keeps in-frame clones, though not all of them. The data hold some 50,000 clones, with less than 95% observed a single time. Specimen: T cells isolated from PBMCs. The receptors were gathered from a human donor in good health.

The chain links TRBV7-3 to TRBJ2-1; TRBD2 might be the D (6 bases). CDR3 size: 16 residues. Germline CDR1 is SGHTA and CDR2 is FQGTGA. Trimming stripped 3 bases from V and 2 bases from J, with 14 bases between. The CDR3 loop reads CASSLALAVTYNEQFF. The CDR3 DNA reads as TGTGCCAGCAGCTTGGCCTTAGCGGTCACCTACAATGAGCAGTTCTTC. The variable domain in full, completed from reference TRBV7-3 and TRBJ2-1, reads GAGVSQTPSNKVTEKGKYVELRCDPISGHTALYWYRQSLGQGPEFLIYFQGTGAADDSGLPNDRFFAVRPEGSVSTLKIQRTERGDSAVYLCASSLALAVTYNEQFFGPGTRLTVL.

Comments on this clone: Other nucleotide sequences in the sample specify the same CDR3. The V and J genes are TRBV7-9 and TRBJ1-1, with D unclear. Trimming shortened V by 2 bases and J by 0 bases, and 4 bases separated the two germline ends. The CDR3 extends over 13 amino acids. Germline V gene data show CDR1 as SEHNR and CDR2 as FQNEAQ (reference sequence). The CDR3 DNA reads TGTGCCAGCAGCTTACCCTTGAACACTGAAGCTTTCTTT. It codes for CASSLPLNTEAFF.

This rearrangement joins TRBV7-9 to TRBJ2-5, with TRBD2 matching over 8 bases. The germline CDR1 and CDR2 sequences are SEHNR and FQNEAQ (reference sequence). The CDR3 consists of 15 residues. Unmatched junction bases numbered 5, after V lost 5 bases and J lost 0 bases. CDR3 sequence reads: CASSLQTSDQETQYF. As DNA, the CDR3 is TGTGCCAGCAGCCTACAGACTAGCGACCAAGAGACCCAGTACTTC.

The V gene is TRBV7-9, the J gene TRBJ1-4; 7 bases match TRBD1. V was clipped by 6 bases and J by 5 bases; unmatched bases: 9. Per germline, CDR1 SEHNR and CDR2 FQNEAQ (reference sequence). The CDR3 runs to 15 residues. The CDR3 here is CASREWTGGNEKLFF. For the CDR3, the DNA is TGTGCCAGCAGGGAGTGGACAGGAGGCAATGAAAAACTGTTTTTT.

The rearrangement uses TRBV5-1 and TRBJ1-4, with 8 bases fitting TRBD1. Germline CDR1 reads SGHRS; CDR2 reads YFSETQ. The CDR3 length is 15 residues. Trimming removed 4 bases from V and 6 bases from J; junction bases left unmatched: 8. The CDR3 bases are TGCGCCAGCAGCCTACTGACAGGGGCGGATGAAAAACTGTTTTTT. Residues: CASSLLTGADEKLFF.

Here the CDR3 DNA reads TGTGCCAGCAGTCGGGACAGGGGGACTGGAAATGAGCAGTTCTTC. The encoded protein is CASSRDRGTGNEQFF. The chain recombines TRBV13 with TRBJ2-1; 11 bases align to TRBD1. Germline V CDR1 and CDR2: PRHDT, FYEKMQ (reference sequence). The CDR3 is 15 amino acids. V lost 6 bases, J lost 7 bases, and 8 bases stayed unmatched.